Listed here are 7 T cell receptor beta chains from one sample, sequenced in a study of beta chain features in type 1 diabetes. The isolated RNA, all of it, was reverse transcribed, so expressed TCRB transcripts were what got sequenced. Produced via immunoSEQ multiplex PCR; TCRdb's table is partial and in-frame only. The sample records about 130,000 clones, 9% to 9.5% being singletons. Sequences were obtained from central memory CD4+ T cells from blood. The receptors were gathered from a man aged 18 to 35 in good health.

This clone turned up a few times. The rearrangement uses TRBV19 and TRBJ2-3, with a weak D call TRBD2 (6 bases). Deletions cut 7 bases from V and 2 bases from J, with 10 bases between. Germline CDR1 is LNHDA and CDR2 is SQIVND (reference sequence). The CDR3 is 13 amino acids. The CDR3 nucleotides read TGTGCCAGTATGGGGGGACCCACAGATACGCAGTATTTT. Translating it yields CASMGGPTDTQYF. The full variable domain, with the rest looked up from reference TRBV19 and TRBJ2-3, is DGGITQSPKYLFRKEGQNVTLSCEQNLNHDAMYWYRQDPGQGLRLIYYSQIVNDFQKGDIAEGYSVSREKKESFPLTVTSAQKNPTAFYLCASMGGPTDTQYFGPGTRLTVL.

CDR3 region: CASSLTGGGQPQHF. The DNA of the CDR3 is TGCGCCAGCAGCCTTACAGGGGGCGGTCAGCCCCAGCATTTT. The genes are TRBV5-1 and TRBJ1-5; TRBD1 aligns across 9 bases. J gave up 6 bases and V 4 bases, and 5 bases lay outside the gene matches. The germline CDR1 and CDR2 sequences are SGHRS and YFSETQ. The CDR3 spans 14 residues.

This chain links TRBV7-8 with TRBJ2-3; 10 bases are a match to TRBD2. Germline V gene lookup returns CDR1 SGHVS and CDR2 FQNEAQ. After removal of 5 bases from V and 2 bases from J, the junction contained 4 bases not matched to a gene. The CDR3 spans 15 residues. The CDR3 nucleotides read TGTGCCAGCAGCGAGCGGGGGGGAAACACAGATACGCAGTATTTT. Translation gives CASSERGGNTDTQYF.

V and J are TRBV19 and TRBJ2-2, with 7 bases that match TRBD1. The ends lost 10 bases at V and 1 base at J; junction bases unmatched: 12. The CDR3 runs 16 residues. Per the germline V gene, CDR1 is LNHDA and CDR2 is SQIVND (reference sequence). CDR3 nucleotides: TGTGCCACCCCGGGTAGTGGGGACAGGAACACCGGGGAGCTGTTTTTT. This codes for CATPGSGDRNTGELFF.

The chain couples TRBV27 to TRBJ1-2, with D perhaps matching TRBD1 (5 bases). The CDR3 runs to 15 residues. Looked up from germline, CDR1 is MNHEY and CDR2 is SMNVEV (reference sequence). V shed 4 bases and J shed 2 bases, with 14 bases lying between them. The CDR3 region has the DNA TGTGCCAGCAGTTCCCCGGGACTCCTAAACTATGGCTACACCTTC. Protein product: CASSSPGLLNYGYTF.

This chain uses TRBV18 with TRBJ2-5; no reliable D call. Trimming shortened V by 3 bases and J by 0 bases, and 11 bases separated the two germline ends. CDR1 and CDR2 from the germline V gene are KGHSH and LQKENI. This CDR3 has 15 amino acids. The CDR3 loop reads CASSPRVTYQETQYF. DNA of the CDR3: TGTGCCAGCTCACCCCGGGTGACGTACCAAGAGACCCAGTACTTC.

The gene calls are TRBV2 and TRBJ2-4, with a weak D call TRBD1 (5 bases). The CDR3 totals 14 residues. Trimming left V 4 bases short and J 0 bases short, with 7 bases between. Germline CDR1 reads SNHLY; CDR2 reads FYNNEI. In DNA form, the CDR3 reads TGTGCCAGCAGTGTGGGGCTAGCCAAAAACATTCAGTACTTC. Translated: CASSVGLAKNIQYF.